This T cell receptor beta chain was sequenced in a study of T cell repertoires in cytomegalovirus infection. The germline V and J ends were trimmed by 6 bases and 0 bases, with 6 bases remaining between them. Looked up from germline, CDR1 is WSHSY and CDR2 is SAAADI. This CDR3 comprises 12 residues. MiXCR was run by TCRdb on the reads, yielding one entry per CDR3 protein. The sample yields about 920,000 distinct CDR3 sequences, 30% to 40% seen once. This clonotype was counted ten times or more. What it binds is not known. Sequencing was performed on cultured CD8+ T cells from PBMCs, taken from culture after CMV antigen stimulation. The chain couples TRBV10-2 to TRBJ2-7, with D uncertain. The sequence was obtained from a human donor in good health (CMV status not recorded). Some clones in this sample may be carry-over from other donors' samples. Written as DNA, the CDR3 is TGCGCCAGCAGCATTACCTCCTACGAGCAGTACTTC. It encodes CASSITSYEQYF.